The 5 T cell receptor beta chains below all came from one sample that was sequenced in a study of blood T cell repertoires in COVID-19. This table comes from immunoSEQ multiplex PCR, and its TCRdb copy is limited to in-frame clones, with some not included. Counted here are approximately 56,000 clones, 89% occurring once; the ten biggest clones make up under 45%. Sequencing was performed on peripheral blood. Receptors originate from a woman aged 55-75 years with COVID-19, enrolled during active disease.

The chain joins TRBV25-1 to TRBJ1-4; 7 bases are shared with TRBD1. V was pared by 6 bases and J by 6 bases, with 10 bases of the junction left unmatched. The CDR3 is made up of 15 amino acids. Germline V gene sequence: CDR1 MGHDK, CDR2 SYGVNS. Here the CDR3 DNA reads TGTGCCAGCAGCCTATTAGACAGGGCTGATGAAAAACTGTTTTTT. It translates to CASSLLDRADEKLFF.

This rearrangement joins TRBV27 to TRBJ2-2, with TRBD2 matching 10 bases. J gave up 7 bases and V 6 bases, and 11 bases lay outside the gene matches. Germline CDR1 and CDR2: MNHEY and SMNVEV (reference sequence). This CDR3 region has 16 residues. CDR3 residues: CASRPQAGGPIGELFF. CDR3 nucleotide sequence: TGTGCCAGCAGACCCCAAGCGGGGGGGCCGATCGGGGAGCTGTTTTTT.

This clone was detected once. This chain connects TRBV3-1 (or the pseudogene TRBV3-2) to TRBJ2-5; 13 bases fit TRBD2. V was pared by 1 base and J by 0 bases, with 2 bases of the junction left unmatched. This CDR3 spans 17 amino acids. Germline CDR1 and CDR2: LGHDT and YNNKEL (reference sequence). For the CDR3, the DNA is TGTGCCAGCAGCCAAGGGGGACTAGCGGGAAACCAAGAGACCCAGTACTTC. Translated: CASSQGGLAGNQETQYF.

The chain links TRBV11-2 to TRBJ2-3; 8 bases match TRBD2. The CDR3 contains 15 residues. J was trimmed by 5 bases and V by 2 bases; bases with no gene match: 6. Germline V gene lookup returns CDR1 SGHAT and CDR2 FQNNGV. CDR3 nucleotide sequence: TGTGCCAGCAGCTTAAACGGGGGGGGAGTAGATACGCAGTATTTT. Translated, it gives CASSLNGGGVDTQYF.

The rearrangement links TRBV25-1 to TRBJ2-7, with 8 positions matching TRBD2. From germline, CDR1 is MGHDK and CDR2 SYGVNS. The ends lost 3 bases at V and 6 bases at J; junction bases unmatched: 4. This CDR3 has 13 residues. CDR3 in amino acids: CASSDSGGAEQYF. The DNA of the CDR3 is TGTGCCAGCAGTGACTCCGGGGGGGCCGAGCAGTACTTC.